These 28 T cell receptor beta chains share one sample of origin, sequenced in a study. TCRdb ran MiXCR on the 5' RACE reads and lists one entry per CDR3 protein. The sample shows over 8,000 distinct CDR3 sequences, around a third of them seen only once. Treg sorting used a CD4+CD25+CD127-/low gate. Source material: Tregs sorted from blood. Receptor source: a female donor with breast cancer.

This clonotype was observed a handful of times. The gene calls are TRBV6-1 and TRBJ2-7, with D perhaps given as TRBD1 or TRBD2 (5 bases each). The CDR3 has 14 residues. Trimming took off 6 bases at V and 6 bases at J, with 18 bases between the two ends. The V gene's germline CDR1 is MNHNS and CDR2 SASEGT. The CDR3 region has the DNA TGTGCCAGCAGAGGGGACGCCGGACTGTCCGAGCAGTACGTC. Encoded protein: CASRGDAGLSEQYV.

In its sample, this clonotype ranks as medium-sized. The chain carries TRBV7-3 and TRBJ2-2; 8 bases are shared with TRBD2. Trimming removed 5 bases from V and 6 bases from J; junction bases left unmatched: 8. The CDR3 spans 15 residues. In germline, CDR1 is SGHTA, CDR2 FQGTGA. The CDR3 bases are TGTGCCAGCAGCCGGACTAGCTCTTCTTCCGGGGAGCTGTTTTTT. Translating gives CASSRTSSSSGELFF.

This chain connects TRBV6-5 to TRBJ2-7; D is perhaps TRBD1 (6 bases). Trimming removed 7 bases from V and 6 bases from J, with 25 bases in between. The CDR3 extends over 16 amino acids. Germline V lookup: CDR1 MNHEY, CDR2 SVGAGI. CDR3 region: CASNRYRDIVLREQYF. CDR3 bases: TGTGCCAGCAATCGTTACCGGGACATCGTTCTTCGCGAGCAGTACTTC.

V gene TRBV10-3 combines with J gene TRBJ2-6; maybe TRBD2 (5 bases). V was shortened by 0 bases and J by 0 bases, with 9 bases between the two germline ends. The CDR3 length is 17 residues. Looked up from germline, CDR1 is ENHRY and CDR2 is SYGVKD. The CDR3 bases are TGTGCCATCAGTGAGTCCCCGGGGAACTCTGGGGCCAACGTCCTGACTTTC. Residues: CAISESPGNSGANVLTF.

The V gene is TRBV18, the J gene TRBJ1-1; no firm D call. Germline CDR1 KGHSH, CDR2 LQKENI. CDR3 length: 15 residues. Between the trimmed V and J ends, which lost 1 base and 4 bases, there was a span of 13 bases. The CDR3 is CASSPQSSAPTEAFF. The CDR3 nucleotides are TGTGCCAGCTCACCACAAAGCTCGGCTCCCACTGAAGCTTTCTTT.

This clonotype is termed medium-sized. The gene calls are TRBV20-1 and TRBJ2-5, with 8 positions matching TRBD1. Per the germline V gene, CDR1 is DFQATT and CDR2 is SNEGSKA (reference sequence). V gave up 5 bases and J gave up 1 base; unmatched junction bases: 3. The CDR3 contains 13 residues. CDR3 sequence (DNA): TGCAGTGCTTCCACAGGGGGCCAAGAGACCCAGTACTTC. It specifies CSASTGGQETQYF.

V is TRBV29-1 and J is TRBJ2-3; no reliable D call. CDR1 and CDR2 from the germline V gene are SQVTM and ANQGSEA. V dropped 4 bases and J dropped 1 base, with 9 bases sitting between them. CDR3 length equals 13 residues. CDR3 loop: CSVATSRTDTQYF. CDR3 DNA sequence: TGCAGCGTTGCTACCTCTCGCACAGATACGCAGTATTTT.

This clonotype has a handful of counts. This chain connects TRBV7-6 to TRBJ2-2; 11 bases map to TRBD2. The V segment lost 1 base and the J segment 7 bases; nucleotides outside the gene matches: 8. CDR3 size: 17 residues. CDR1 is SGHVS, CDR2 FNYEAQ, per germline. Here the CDR3 DNA reads TGTGCCAGCAGCTTAGTCCTAGCGGGAGGCTTGGACGGGGAGCTGTTTTTT. This encodes CASSLVLAGGLDGELFF.

This clonotype occurred a few times. The V and J genes are TRBV6-2 or TRBV6-3 and TRBJ1-1; D is undetermined. CDR1 and CDR2 from the germline V gene are MNHEY and SVGEGT. The length of the CDR3 is 13 residues. Trimming took 5 bases from V and 2 from J, leaving 9 bases between them. For the CDR3, the DNA is TGTGCCAGCAGTACCGGATTCAACACTGAAGCTTTCTTT. It yields the protein CASSTGFNTEAFF.

This clonotype was seen a few times. This chain uses TRBV5-1 with TRBJ1-1, with D hard to call. Trimming took off 4 bases at V and 6 bases at J, with 13 bases between the two ends. The V gene's germline CDR1 is SGHRS and CDR2 YFSETQ. This CDR3 has 13 amino acids. For the CDR3, the DNA is TGCGCCAGCAGCCCCGAATATAGGGCTGAAGCTTTCTTT. Encoded protein: CASSPEYRAEAFF.

This clonotype is labeled medium-sized (0.01 to 0.1%). This chain links TRBV6-2 or TRBV6-3 with TRBJ2-7; tentative D call: TRBD1 (6 bases). V dropped 2 bases and J dropped 2 bases, with 10 bases sitting between them. Germline V gene sequence: CDR1 MNHEY, CDR2 SVGEGT. This CDR3 has 14 amino acids. Here the CDR3 DNA reads TGTGCCAGCAGTTACCCAGGGGTAACCTACGAGCAGTACGTC. Encoded protein: CASSYPGVTYEQYV.

The CDR3 is CASRGRTYEQYF. CDR3 nucleotides: TGTGCCAGCAGGGGCAGGACCTACGAGCAGTACTTC. V usage is TRBV28 and J usage is TRBJ2-7; unclear D gene. Germline-derived CDR1 and CDR2 are MDHEN and SYDVKM. There are 12 residues in the CDR3. The germline V and J ends were trimmed by 6 bases and 2 bases, with 8 bases remaining between them.

V gene TRBV7-9 combines with J gene TRBJ2-5; D is tentatively TRBD1 or TRBD2 (5 bases each). The CDR3 runs 17 residues. Trimming took 2 bases from V and 5 from J, leaving 21 bases between them. Germline CDR1 SEHNR, CDR2 FQNEAQ (reference sequence). CDR3 nucleotide sequence: TGTGCCAGCAGCTTACGCCCCGGGGCCGGGCCCCCCGAGACCCAGTACTTC. Protein product: CASSLRPGAGPPETQYF.

This chain connects TRBV12-3 or TRBV12-4 to TRBJ1-1; D gene uncertain. The CDR3 spans 14 residues. V lost 2 bases, J lost 0 bases, and 7 bases lay in between. The CDR3 here is CASSLRALNTEAFF. The CDR3 DNA reads TGTGCCAGCAGTTTAAGGGCCCTGAACACTGAAGCTTTCTTT.

By its share, this clonotype is medium-sized. This chain connects TRBV5-1 to TRBJ2-5, with 9 bases matching TRBD2. Germline values: CDR1 SGHRS, CDR2 YFSETQ. CDR3 size: 13 residues. V was clipped by 7 bases and J by 3 bases; unmatched bases: 4. CDR3 nucleotide sequence: TGCGCCAGCGCGGGAGGGCAGGAAGAGACCCAGTACTTC. Translation: CASAGGQEETQYF.

This clonotype was observed a few times. This chain uses TRBV5-6 with TRBJ2-4; D possibly corresponds to TRBD2 (6 bases). Trimming left V 1 base short and J 2 bases short, with 10 bases between. The CDR3 is 15 amino acids. Germline V CDR1 and CDR2: SGHDT, YYEEEE. The CDR3 nucleotides are TGTGCCAGCAGCTTGCGGGAGTGGTCCAAAAACATTCAGTACTTC. Its translation is CASSLREWSKNIQYF.

This clonotype has more than one count but fewer than ten. The chain recombines TRBV7-2 with TRBJ1-5; D is unclear. V was clipped by 4 bases and J by 6 bases, with 10 bases between them. Germline CDR1 SGHTA, CDR2 FQGNSA. This CDR3 spans 13 amino acids. The CDR3 DNA is TGTGCCAGCAGCTCCCAGGTCGGTCAGCCCCAGCATTTT. Its translation: CASSSQVGQPQHF.

This clonotype was seen just once. The chain joins TRBV4-3 to TRBJ1-1; D remains unclear. The length of the CDR3 is 16 residues. The germline V gene has CDR1 LGHNA and CDR2 YSLEER. Between the trimmed V and J ends, which lost 3 bases and 3 bases, there was a span of 17 bases. The CDR3 sequence is CASSQAAFREDTEAFF. The CDR3 bases are TGCGCCAGCAGCCAGGCCGCCTTTAGGGAGGACACTGAAGCTTTCTTT.

The chain has TRBV2 and TRBJ1-6, with D possibly TRBD1 on 6 matching bases. Trimming shortened V by 11 bases and J by 7 bases, and 12 bases separated the two germline ends. CDR1 and CDR2 from the germline V gene are SNHLY and FYNNEI. The CDR3 extends over 12 amino acids. This chain's CDR3 is CARGQQNSPLHF. CDR3 nucleotides: TGTGCCCGTGGACAGCAAAATTCACCCCTCCACTTT.

This clonotype was seen a handful of times. The chain couples TRBV4-2 to TRBJ1-2; D is unresolved. V lost 3 bases and J 4 bases, leaving 6 bases between the germline ends. Germline V gene data show CDR1 as LGHNA and CDR2 as YNFKEQ. The CDR3 extends over 12 amino acids. This CDR3 is CASSQGLYGYTF. The CDR3 DNA sequence: TGTGCCAGCAGCCAGGGCCTCTATGGCTACACCTTC.

This sequence joins TRBV20-1 and TRBJ2-7, with a tentative D call TRBD1 (5 bases). The CDR3 runs 10 residues. Germline V gene sequence: CDR1 DFQATT, CDR2 SNEGSKA (reference sequence). Trimming removed 0 bases at V and 11 bases at J, with 8 bases between. The CDR3 bases are TGCAGTGCTAGAGATCAGGGCAAGTACGTC. Translating gives CSARDQGKYV.

This clonotype was recorded once. The chain uses TRBV4-3 and TRBJ2-2; D possibly uses TRBD1 or TRBD2 (5 bases each). Deletions cut 4 bases from V and 1 base from J, with 19 bases between. The CDR3 runs to 18 residues. The germline V gene encodes CDR1 LGHNA and CDR2 YSLEER. As DNA, the CDR3 is TGCGCCAGCAGCCGACAGAGCTCCGGGACCCAGAACACCGGGGAGCTGTTTTTT. Translating it yields CASSRQSSGTQNTGELFF.

The rearrangement uses TRBV7-9 and TRBJ2-1; 8 nucleotides line up with TRBD1. This CDR3 contains 16 residues. Germline V gives CDR1 SEHNR, CDR2 FQNEAQ (reference sequence). V shed 6 bases and J 3 bases; nucleotides not matched to a gene: 10. CDR3: CASSRQGTGLYNEQFF. The CDR3 coding sequence is TGTGCCAGCAGTCGCCAGGGGACAGGCCTCTACAATGAGCAGTTCTTC.

By share, this clonotype ranks as medium-sized. The gene calls are TRBV5-1 and TRBJ2-7; 11 bases align to TRBD2. Trimming took 5 bases from V and 7 from J; bases not matched to a gene: 5. CDR3 size: 13 residues. Germline V gene data show CDR1 as SGHRS and CDR2 as YFSETQ. The CDR3 protein is CASRTSGAGEQYF. The CDR3 bases are TGCGCCAGCAGGACTAGCGGGGCCGGTGAGCAGTACTTC.

The chain is built from TRBV18 and TRBJ2-5, with D unclear. Looked up from germline, CDR1 is KGHSH and CDR2 is LQKENI. The CDR3 length is 13 residues. Trimming took 3 bases from V and 5 from J, leaving 10 bases between them. The CDR3 region has the DNA TGTGCCAGCTCACCCCTGGTCGTGGAGACCCAGTACTTC. This encodes CASSPLVVETQYF.

This clonotype was counted between two and nine times. The chain recombines TRBV20-1 with TRBJ1-1, with TRBD1 identical over 10 bases. CDR1 and CDR2 (germline): DFQATT, SNEGSKA (reference sequence). The CDR3 consists of 13 residues. V lost 5 bases to trimming and J lost 1 base; unmatched junction nucleotides: 1. Written as DNA, the CDR3 is TGCAGTGCTCGGACAGGGGGGAACACTGAAGCTTTCTTT. It specifies CSARTGGNTEAFF.

Concerning this clonotype: This may be a read error: a much more frequent sequence differs by one nucleotide. The CDR3 nucleotides read TGTGCCAGCAGCCAGACCACTGGAAGAGGAGACTACACCTTC. This codes for CASSQTTGRGDYTF. The chain combines TRBV3-1 with TRBJ1-2; D not certain. The CDR3 length is 14 residues. Germline CDR1 and CDR2: LGHDT and YNNKEL (reference sequence). V was cut by 3 bases and J by 10 bases, with 18 bases left in between.

This clonotype has just a few counts. V usage is TRBV7-9 and J usage is TRBJ1-2; a possible D gene is TRBD1 (5 bases). The CDR3 loop spans 13 amino acids. Germline V CDR1 and CDR2: SEHNR, FQNEAQ (reference sequence). V was trimmed by 1 base and J by 3 bases, leaving 6 bases between them. This CDR3 reads CASSLGGDYGYTF. CDR3 in DNA: TGTGCCAGCAGCTTAGGAGGGGACTATGGCTACACCTTC.